A single sample gave rise to the 21 T cell receptor beta chains below, sequenced in a study of radiotherapy plus CTLA-4 blockade in lung cancer. Produced via immunoSEQ multiplex PCR; TCRdb's table is partial and in-frame only. The table shows approximately 81,000 clones, with around 81% occurring only once. This specimen consisted of peripheral blood, obtained from a patient treated with radiotherapy plus ipilimumab. Receptors were obtained from a human donor with non-small cell lung cancer who had a partial response to radiotherapy plus ipilimumab. Some clones in this sample may be carry-over from other donors' samples.

The gene calls are TRBV11-2 and TRBJ2-3; D not resolved. Per germline, CDR1 SGHAT and CDR2 FQNNGV. V was pared by 0 bases and J by 6 bases, with 7 bases between. There are 13 residues in the CDR3. The CDR3 coding sequence is TGTGCCAGCAGCTTAGAACGAGTGGATACGCAGTATTTT. It specifies CASSLERVDTQYF.

The chain links TRBV28 to TRBJ1-2; possibly TRBD1 for D (5 bases). The CDR3 loop spans 16 amino acids. Germline V gene lookup returns CDR1 MDHEN and CDR2 SYDVKM. The V gene lost 3 bases and the J gene lost 8 bases, with 22 bases spanning the gap. The CDR3 here is CASSLGNYWQGGGYTF. The CDR3 DNA reads TGTGCCAGCAGTTTGGGGAACTATTGGCAGGGAGGCGGCTACACCTTC.

The V gene is TRBV14, the J gene TRBJ2-3; D remains ambiguous. Trimming shortened V by 1 base and J by 8 bases, and 7 bases separated the two germline ends. The CDR3 extends over 12 amino acids. Germline-derived CDR1 and CDR2 are SGHDN and FVKESK. The CDR3 region is CASSQVVSTQYF. As DNA, the CDR3 is TGTGCCAGCAGCCAAGTTGTCAGTACGCAGTATTTT. Filled out from reference TRBV14 and TRBJ2-3, the complete variable domain reads EAGVTQFPSHSVIEKGQTVTLRCDPISGHDNLYWYRRVMGKEIKFLLHFVKESKQDESGMPNNRFLAERTGGTYSTLKVQPAELEDSGVYFCASSQVVSTQYFGPGTRLTVL.

The chain couples TRBV4-1 to TRBJ2-1; D is possibly TRBD2 (5 bases). V was trimmed by 3 bases and J by 6 bases, leaving 21 bases between them. CDR3 length equals 17 residues. Germline CDR1 MGHRA, CDR2 YSYEKL. The CDR3, as DNA: TGCGCCAGCAGCCACTATGAGGGCTCGGAGTGGGTCAATGAGCAGTTCTTC. This translates into CASSHYEGSEWVNEQFF.

The chain links TRBV7-2 to TRBJ1-3; D is uncertain. The CDR3 has 14 residues. Germline V gene sequence: CDR1 SGHTA, CDR2 FQGNSA. Between the trimmed V and J ends, which lost 5 bases and 0 bases, there was a span of 8 bases. CDR3 protein: CASSPGDSGNTIYF. Here the CDR3 DNA reads TGTGCCAGCAGCCCCGGAGACTCTGGAAACACCATATATTTT.

The rearrangement links TRBV5-1 to TRBJ2-2; 10 nucleotides match TRBD2. V was clipped by 1 base and J by 6 bases; unmatched bases: 6. The CDR3 contains 16 residues. Germline lookup yields CDR1 SGHRS and CDR2 YFSETQ. CDR3 amino acids: CASSLPSGSSAGELFF. In nucleotides, the CDR3 is TGCGCCAGCAGCTTGCCTAGCGGGAGTTCCGCCGGGGAGCTGTTTTTT.

This clone was seen just once. The J gene is TRBJ1-4, the V gene TRBV5-1; tentatively, D is TRBD1 (5 bases). Germline CDR1 is SGHRS and CDR2 is YFSETQ. Trimming stripped 4 bases from V and 2 bases from J, with 9 bases between. This CDR3 contains 14 residues. The CDR3 region is CASSATVTNEKLFF. The CDR3 bases are TGCGCCAGCAGCGCGACAGTCACTAATGAAAAACTGTTTTTT. Full variable domain (outside the CDR3, taken from reference TRBV5-1 and TRBJ1-4): KAGVTQTPRYLIKTRGQQVTLSCSPISGHRSVSWYQQTPGQGLQFLFEYFSETQRNKGNFPGRFSGRQFSNSRSEMNVSTLELGDSALYLCASSATVTNEKLFFGSGTQLSVL.

The V gene is TRBV4-3, the J gene TRBJ1-4, with TRBD1 matching over 10 bases. The CDR3 extends over 15 amino acids. Germline assignment: CDR1 LGHNA and CDR2 YSLEER. With V trimmed by 3 bases and J by 7 bases, 5 bases remained unmatched. Here the CDR3 reads CASSQGDRGGEKLFF. The CDR3 nucleotides read TGCGCCAGCAGCCAGGGGGACAGGGGAGGTGAAAAACTGTTTTTT.

This clone was seen a few times. The chain carries TRBV5-1 and TRBJ2-1; perhaps TRBD1 as D (5 bases). Germline assignment: CDR1 SGHRS and CDR2 YFSETQ. There are 16 residues in the CDR3. With 1 base removed from V and 0 bases from J, the gap between germline ends came to 11 bases. Written as DNA, the CDR3 is TGCGCCAGCAGCTTGAGCCCCGACAGCTCCTACAATGAGCAGTTCTTC. Protein product: CASSLSPDSSYNEQFF.

The rearrangement uses TRBV4-2 and TRBJ2-3; a weak D match, TRBD2 (7 bases). Trimming pared 7 bases from V and 1 base from J, leaving 15 bases between. Germline CDR1 and CDR2: LGHNA and YNFKEQ. The CDR3 is 15 residues long. CDR3 in DNA: TGTGCCAGCATCGAGGGGGGGCGGGGCACAGATACGCAGTATTTT. Translating it yields CASIEGGRGTDTQYF.

In DNA, the CDR3 is TGTGCCAGCAGCGTAGGAGCGGGGGCACGTGAAGCTTTCTTT. Translating it yields CASSVGAGAREAFF. V and J are TRBV9 and TRBJ1-1, with D maybe TRBD1 (6 bases). V was shortened by 0 bases and J by 7 bases, with 13 bases between the two germline ends. This CDR3 comprises 14 residues. CDR1 SGDLS and CDR2 YYNGEE come from the germline V gene.

The chain employs TRBV19 and TRBJ2-5, with 7 nucleotides matching TRBD1. The V segment lost 2 bases and the J segment 3 bases; nucleotides outside the gene matches: 9. Germline V gives CDR1 LNHDA, CDR2 SQIVND (reference sequence). This CDR3 has 16 residues. CDR3 region: CASSIWGTDSKETQYF. The CDR3 region has the DNA TGTGCCAGTAGTATATGGGGGACAGACTCTAAAGAGACCCAGTACTTC.

The chain is built from TRBV4-2 and TRBJ2-5; 9 bases align to TRBD2. Germline assignment: CDR1 LGHNA and CDR2 YNFKEQ. There are 17 residues in the CDR3. J was trimmed by 4 bases and V by 5 bases; bases with no gene match: 14. CDR3 sequence: CASSLTSGSWFGETQYF. CDR3 nucleotides: TGTGCCAGCAGCTTGACTAGCGGCTCCTGGTTCGGAGAGACCCAGTACTTC.

The chain carries TRBV7-2 and TRBJ1-3; possible D gene TRBD1, 6 bases. From germline, CDR1 is SGHTA and CDR2 FQGNSA. Trimming took 5 bases from V and 0 from J, leaving 11 bases between them. The CDR3 is 15 amino acids. This chain's CDR3 is CASSGDTTSGNTIYF. In DNA, the CDR3 is TGTGCCAGCAGCGGGGACACCACCTCTGGAAACACCATATATTTT.

The V call is TRBV6-1, the J call TRBJ2-3; D gene unclear. V lost 3 bases and J 12 bases, leaving 13 bases between the germline ends. CDR1 is MNHNS, CDR2 SASEGT, per germline. This CDR3 is built from 12 residues. The CDR3 bases are TGTGCCAGCAGTGACCAGAGGCTCCGACAGTATTTT. It translates to CASSDQRLRQYF.

This chain links TRBV29-1 with TRBJ2-7, with TRBD1 identical over 7 bases. This CDR3 comprises 14 residues. CDR1 and CDR2 from the germline V gene are SQVTM and ANQGSEA. V lost 6 bases to trimming and J lost 0 bases; unmatched junction nucleotides: 8. This chain's CDR3 is CSVSARTGSYEQYF. In DNA, the CDR3 is TGCAGCGTCTCGGCCAGGACAGGCTCCTACGAGCAGTACTTC.

CDR3 sequence reads: CASSSQTRSPLHF. The CDR3 nucleotides read TGTGCCAGCAGCTCACAAACACGATCACCCCTCCACTTT. The rearrangement uses TRBV11-2 and TRBJ1-6, with D unclear. The CDR3 totals 13 residues. Trimming left V 4 bases short and J 10 bases short, with 11 bases between. Looked up from germline, CDR1 is SGHAT and CDR2 is FQNNGV.

The genes are TRBV5-4 and TRBJ2-7; D perhaps matches TRBD1 (5 bases). CDR1 is SGHNT and CDR2 is YYREEE in the germline V gene (reference sequence). The V and J ends lost 5 bases and 3 bases respectively, with 12 bases between them. This CDR3 is 13 amino acids long. This chain's CDR3 is CASRPDRNYEQYF. The CDR3 DNA reads as TGTGCCAGCAGGCCCGACAGAAACTACGAGCAGTACTTC.

This clone was seen only a few times. The J gene is TRBJ1-1, the V gene TRBV18; TRBD1 might be the D (6 bases). This CDR3 comprises 18 residues. In germline, CDR1 is KGHSH, CDR2 LQKENI. Trimming shortened V by 2 bases and J by 11 bases, and 30 bases separated the two germline ends. The CDR3 region is CASSPYSGEWTRTSRAFF. As DNA, the CDR3 is TGTGCCAGCTCACCATACTCAGGGGAGTGGACACGAACAAGTAGGGCTTTCTTT.

V is TRBV5-8 and J is TRBJ2-7, with D uncertain. Trimming took off 4 bases at V and 2 bases at J, with 13 bases between the two ends. The CDR3 runs 14 residues. The germline V gene encodes CDR1 SGHTS and CDR2 YDEGEE. This CDR3 reads CASSLRLDPYEQYF. Written as DNA, the CDR3 is TGTGCCAGCAGCCTCAGGTTAGACCCCTACGAGCAGTACTTC.

The rearrangement joins TRBV9 to TRBJ2-1; 7 bases agree with TRBD1. Germline loops: CDR1 SGDLS, CDR2 YYNGEE. This CDR3 has 16 residues. With V trimmed by 5 bases and J by 0 bases, 8 bases remained unmatched. The CDR3 nucleotides read TGTGCCAGCAGTTCGGGACAGACCTCCTCCTACAATGAGCAGTTCTTC. Translating gives CASSSGQTSSYNEQFF.